The 10 T cell receptor beta chains below come from one sample, sequenced in a study of cytomegalovirus exposure and HLA in healthy donors. The assay was immunoSEQ multiplex PCR, and TCRdb's table has in-frame clones only and misses some. The table shows some 180,000 clones, with roughly nine tenths occurring only once. Specimen: PBMCs. The receptors were sampled from a man aged 25-45 years in good health and CMV-seropositive.

This chain uses TRBV25-1 with TRBJ1-1, with TRBD1 identical over 8 bases. The germline V gene has CDR1 MGHDK and CDR2 SYGVNS. This CDR3 has 15 amino acids. J lost 1 base, V lost 1 base, and 2 bases had no gene match. In DNA form, the CDR3 reads TGTGCCAGCAGTGAATTTGGGACAGGGAACACTGAAGCTTTCTTT. It yields the protein CASSEFGTGNTEAFF.

The V gene is TRBV9, the J gene TRBJ1-2, with 9 nucleotides matching TRBD1. Germline CDR1 and CDR2: SGDLS and YYNGEE. The CDR3 consists of 14 residues. The J segment lost 8 bases and the V segment lost 0 bases, leaving 5 bases of the junction unmatched. The chain's CDR3 is CASSVGGTGSGYTF. Written as DNA, the CDR3 is TGTGCCAGCAGCGTAGGGGGGACAGGGAGCGGCTACACCTTC.

The chain carries TRBV4-1 and TRBJ2-2; D is unclear. Trimming removed 0 bases at V and 6 bases at J, with 14 bases between. Germline V CDR1 and CDR2: MGHRA, YSYEKL. CDR3 length: 16 residues. Here the CDR3 reads CASSQEVWGRAGELFF. For the CDR3, the DNA is TGCGCCAGCAGCCAAGAGGTTTGGGGTCGGGCCGGGGAGCTGTTTTTT.

The CDR3 spells CASSTTRASYEQYF. DNA for the CDR3: TGTGCCAGCAGCACCACCCGCGCCAGCTACGAGCAGTACTTC. The V and J genes are TRBV11-2 and TRBJ2-7, with D unresolved. From germline, CDR1 is SGHAT and CDR2 FQNNGV. Trimming removed 5 bases at V and 3 bases at J, with 14 bases between. The CDR3 consists of 14 residues. Full variable domain (missing parts from reference TRBV11-2 and TRBJ2-7): EAGVAQSPRYKIIEKRQSVAFWCNPISGHATLYWYQQILGQGPKLLIQFQNNGVVDDSQLPKDRFSAERLKGVDSTLKIQPAKLEDSAVYLCASSTTRASYEQYFGPGTRLTVT.

The V call is TRBV29-1, the J call TRBJ2-4; TRBD1 matches at 7 bases. Germline CDR1 is SQVTM and CDR2 is ANQGSEA. The V and J ends lost 5 bases and 2 bases, in that order; junction bases with no gene match: 12. This CDR3 has 16 residues. The CDR3 nucleotides are TGCAGCGTTTCAGGGGGTGATTTATCGACCAAAAACATTCAGTACTTC. As protein: CSVSGGDLSTKNIQYF.

CDR3 amino acids: CASSWTERETQYF. The CDR3 nucleotides read TGTGCCAGCAGCTGGACCGAGCGCGAGACCCAGTACTTC. The chain joins TRBV7-9 to TRBJ2-5; D gene unclear. This CDR3 region has 13 residues. Trimming took off 4 bases at V and 5 bases at J, with 11 bases between the two ends. Germline values: CDR1 SEHNR, CDR2 FQNEAQ (reference sequence).

CDR3 in amino acids: CASSSGLAANNEQFF. The CDR3 bases are TGTGCCAGCAGCTCGGGACTAGCGGCTAACAATGAGCAGTTCTTC. The V call is TRBV7-3, the J call TRBJ2-1; 11 bases are shared with TRBD2. J lost 5 bases, V lost 4 bases, and 4 bases had no gene match. Germline V CDR1 and CDR2: SGHTA, FQGTGA. CDR3 size: 15 residues.

This chain joins TRBV6-1 and TRBJ1-2, with TRBD1 as a possible D gene (5 bases). The CDR3 loop spans 13 amino acids. Looked up from germline, CDR1 is MNHNS and CDR2 is SASEGT. V gave up 6 bases and J gave up 3 bases, with 11 bases separating them. The CDR3: CASSPREDYGYTF. The CDR3 DNA reads TGTGCCAGCAGCCCCAGGGAGGACTATGGCTACACCTTC.

The rearrangement links TRBV5-5 to TRBJ2-3, with D perhaps TRBD1 or TRBD2 (5 bases each). The CDR3 contains 17 residues. Germline V gene sequence: CDR1 SGHKS, CDR2 YYEKEE (reference sequence). V lost 4 bases, J lost 5 bases, and 23 bases lay in between. The CDR3 protein is CASSQTGAARGGDTQYF. CDR3 sequence (DNA): TGTGCCAGCAGCCAAACCGGGGCCGCACGAGGTGGAGATACGCAGTATTTT.

This clone was seen just once. This rearrangement joins TRBV7-9 to TRBJ2-1; D gene ambiguous. Trimming took 2 bases from V and 9 from J, leaving 5 bases between them. The germline gives CDR1 SEHNR, CDR2 FQNEAQ (reference sequence). The CDR3 has 11 residues. In DNA form, the CDR3 reads TGTGCCAGCAGCTTATTGGGTGAGCAGTTCTTC. It codes for CASSLLGEQFF.